This is a list of T cell receptor beta chains from one sample in a study of blood T cell repertoires in COVID-19. Measured with immunoSEQ multiplex PCR; TCRdb has only the in-frame clones, and not every one. Among under 150,000 clones listed, about 80% were seen once. Sequenced material: PBMCs or T cells enriched from blood (not recorded which). Receptor source: a man aged 50 or older in a cohort exposed to, infected with or recovered from COVID-19 (not recorded which). The CDR3 runs from the conserved cysteine through the conserved F or W. A D gene is named only where the DNA matches it firmly.

D gene | V gene | CDR3 protein
TRBD2 | TRBV5-1 | CASRDSGTSSEQYF
. | TRBV7-2 | CASSRDTSTDTQYF
TRBD2 | TRBV3-1/TRBV3-2 | CASSRYPYFSGAYNEQFF
. | TRBV7-2 | CASSLTGNIQPQHF
TRBD2 | TRBV6-5 | CASSSGTSGAGNEQFF
. | TRBV18 | CATRGGGYSPLHF
. | TRBV3-1/TRBV3-2 | CASSQGWLDTQYF
TRBD2 | TRBV11-2 | CASRTGLASHEQYF
. | TRBV19 | CASSIDLPGSIYGYTF
. | TRBV4-3 | CASSQVRQSNTEAFF
TRBD2 | TRBV9 | CASSTPSGGAPEGEQFF
TRBD1 | TRBV9 | CASSASHVGTVITDTQYF
. | TRBV12-3/TRBV12-4 | CASSLGQAYGYTF
TRBD1 | TRBV18 | CASSPTGAEKLFF
. | TRBV6-5 | CASRDSVYGYTF
. | TRBV11-2 | CASSIRVVNTEAFF
. | TRBV20-1 | CSARSGDTQYF
. | TRBV19 | CASSIGQGWASEQFF
. | TRBV3-1/TRBV3-2 | CASSQERVSLPTSYEQYF
. | TRBV2 | CASSVTAYSNQPQHF
TRBD1 | TRBV24-1 | CATSDLTGGQETQYF
. | TRBV15 | CATSRFGQPYEQYF
. | TRBV14 | CASSHSQTKNIQYF
. | TRBV30 | CAWRENQETQYF
. | TRBV18 | CASSEQRRDSYNEQFF
. | TRBV10-1 | CATRSMETERSLSGYTF
. | TRBV5-1 | CASSLARRSSGNTIYF
. | TRBV18 | CASSPRGDPNTIYF
. | TRBV27 | CASRQGLVTGELFF
. | TRBV4-2 | CASSLGGGLNTEAFF
TRBD1 | TRBV4-1 | CASSPRDRVMEEQYF
. | TRBV19 | CASWAFPGIELDPMNTEAFF
. | TRBV7-8 | CASSPRPPALGTDTQYF
TRBD1 | TRBV28 | CASSTRQGPGQPQHF
. | TRBV7-9 | CASSSSTTKGTDTQYF
TRBD2 | TRBV6-5 | CASSNFRGAYEQYF
. | TRBV5-1 | CASSSGGPDYGYTF
TRBD2 | TRBV7-9 | CASSLFWTSGINEQFF
TRBD1 | TRBV10-1 | CASSPSQFLDRGVTEQFF
. | TRBV19 | CASSIDLGTPGDQPQHF
. | TRBV27 | CASKRPGRTFDEQYF